The 14 T cell receptor beta chains below were found in one sample sequenced in a study of cytomegalovirus exposure and HLA in healthy donors. A multiplex PCR was run with 60 Vbeta primers and 13 Jbeta primers. Generated by immunoSEQ multiplex PCR, the TCRdb table keeps only in-frame clones and is missing some. The sample includes 150,000 or so clones, approximately 71% of them seen just once. The sequenced sample consisted of PBMCs. The receptors stem from a man between 35 and 55 years old in good health and CMV-seronegative.

CDR3 sequence reads: CASSEGTGYGGYTF. The CDR3 nucleotides are TGTGCCAGCAGTGAAGGGACAGGGTATGGAGGCTACACCTTC. The genes are TRBV25-1 and TRBJ1-2; the match to TRBD1 covers 9 bases. The CDR3 totals 14 residues. V lost 2 bases to trimming and J lost 8 bases; unmatched junction nucleotides: 6. CDR1 and CDR2 (germline): MGHDK, SYGVNS.

CDR3 in DNA: TGTGCCAGCACCGGGGGGCCCGATAGCTCCTATAATTCACCCCTCCACTTT. It encodes CASTGGPDSSYNSPLHF. This chain connects TRBV7-8 to TRBJ1-6; tentatively, D is TRBD1 (6 bases). The CDR3 runs 17 residues. Germline V gives CDR1 SGHVS, CDR2 FQNEAQ. Trimming took off 7 bases at V and 0 bases at J, with 16 bases between the two ends. Looking up the rest from reference TRBV7-8 and TRBJ1-6 gives the full variable domain: GAGVSQSPRYKVAKRGQDVALRCDPISGHVSLFWYQQALGQGPEFLTYFQNEAQLDKSGLPSDRFFAERPEGSVSTLKIQRTQQEDSAVYLCASTGGPDSSYNSPLHFGNGTRLTVT.

The chain joins TRBV18 to TRBJ1-5, with no clear D. V was pared by 1 base and J by 4 bases, with 8 bases between. CDR3 length: 14 residues. The germline gives CDR1 KGHSH, CDR2 LQKENI. The CDR3 is CASSPQRENQPQHF. The DNA of the CDR3 is TGTGCCAGCTCACCACAGAGAGAAAATCAGCCCCAGCATTTT. The complete variable domain, with remaining parts taken from reference TRBV18 and TRBJ1-5, reads NAGVMQNPRHLVRRRGQEARLRCSPMKGHSHVYWYRQLPEEGLKFMVYLQKENIIDESGMPKERFSAEFPKEGPSILRIQQVVRGDSAAYFCASSPQRENQPQHFGDGTRLSIL.

This chain uses TRBV7-9 with TRBJ1-5; D might be TRBD1 (5 bases). Germline CDR1 reads SEHNR; CDR2 reads FQNEAQ (reference sequence). This CDR3 has 14 amino acids. V was shortened by 3 bases and J by 1 base, with 7 bases between the two germline ends. The CDR3 DNA follows: TGTGCCAGCAGCTTCCCAGGGAGCAATCAGCCCCAGCATTTT. Translating gives CASSFPGSNQPQHF.

This rearrangement joins TRBV5-5 to TRBJ1-2; D may be TRBD1 (6 bases). The CDR3 has 14 amino acids. Germline-derived CDR1 and CDR2 are SGHKS and YYEKEE (reference sequence). Deletions cut 4 bases from V and 3 bases from J, with 13 bases between. As DNA, the CDR3 is TGTGCCAGCAGCACCACCGCAGGGGACTATGGCTACACCTTC. Its translation: CASSTTAGDYGYTF.

This clone was observed a handful of times. This chain connects TRBV4-3 to TRBJ1-2; D is undetermined. Between the trimmed V and J ends, which lost 0 bases and 8 bases, there was a span of 16 bases. The CDR3 runs to 15 residues. Per the germline V gene, CDR1 is LGHNA and CDR2 is YSLEER. The DNA for the CDR3 is TGCGCCAGCAGCCAAGAAAGGATGACCTCGGGAGGCTACACCTTC. It translates to CASSQERMTSGGYTF.

In regard to this clone: Other DNA sequences in the sample encode the same CDR3. This chain links TRBV5-1 with TRBJ1-1; a possible D gene is TRBD1 (5 bases). V dropped 4 bases and J dropped 4 bases, with 11 bases sitting between them. This CDR3 region has 13 residues. CDR1 is SGHRS and CDR2 is YFSETQ in the germline V gene. The CDR3 region has the DNA TGCGCCAGCAGCCCCTCCGGGGGCACTGAAGCTTTCTTT. It is translated as CASSPSGGTEAFF. Full variable domain (remainder filled in from reference TRBV5-1 and TRBJ1-1): KAGVTQTPRYLIKTRGQQVTLSCSPISGHRSVSWYQQTPGQGLQFLFEYFSETQRNKGNFPGRFSGRQFSNSRSEMNVSTLELGDSALYLCASSPSGGTEAFFGQGTRLTVV.

The V gene is TRBV5-1, the J gene TRBJ1-5; possibly TRBD1 for D (6 bases). V lost 4 bases and J lost 2, with 13 bases in between. This CDR3 contains 15 residues. The germline V gene has CDR1 SGHRS and CDR2 YFSETQ. CDR3 in amino acids: CASSEDSGGNQPQHF. CDR3 nucleotide sequence: TGCGCCAGCAGCGAGGACAGCGGTGGCAATCAGCCCCAGCATTTT.

This clone was seen a few times. This chain uses TRBV6-1 with TRBJ1-1; maybe TRBD1 (6 bases). The CDR3 runs 15 residues. Germline V gene data show CDR1 as MNHNS and CDR2 as SASEGT. The V and J ends lost 7 bases and 4 bases respectively, with 19 bases between them. The CDR3 is CASTQSQGWITEAFF. In DNA, the CDR3 is TGTGCCAGCACCCAGTCTCAGGGGTGGATCACTGAAGCTTTCTTT.

This clone was picked up a small number of times. The chain combines TRBV5-6 with TRBJ1-4, with 7 bases fitting TRBD1. Trimming at V came to 4 bases and at J to 9 bases, leaving 12 bases not matched to a gene. From germline, CDR1 is SGHDT and CDR2 YYEEEE. The CDR3 extends over 15 amino acids. In DNA form, the CDR3 reads TGTGCCAGCAGCAATATCAGGGGGGCGCGTAAAAAACTGTTTTTT. The encoded protein is CASSNIRGARKKLFF.

The chain employs TRBV7-9 and TRBJ2-7; TRBD1 matches 8 bases. The V segment lost 2 bases and the J segment 2 bases; nucleotides outside the gene matches: 8. Germline CDR1 SEHNR, CDR2 FQNEAQ (reference sequence). This CDR3 has 16 residues. Here the CDR3 DNA reads TGTGCCAGCAGCTTAATTCTCACAGGGGGAACCTACGAGCAGTACTTC. Protein: CASSLILTGGTYEQYF.

The chain recombines TRBV4-3 with TRBJ2-1, with D unresolved. The CDR3 length is 16 residues. V dropped 1 base and J dropped 2 bases, with 12 bases sitting between them. From germline, CDR1 is LGHNA and CDR2 YSLEER. The CDR3 nucleotides are TGCGCCAGCAGCCAAGGCCTGGGCCCAGCCTACAATGAGCAGTTCTTC. It is translated as CASSQGLGPAYNEQFF.

The J gene is TRBJ1-5, the V gene TRBV7-3; a possible D gene is TRBD1 (6 bases). The V gene's germline CDR1 is SGHTA and CDR2 FQGTGA. The V end was cut by 8 bases, the J end by 7 bases, with 15 bases between. This CDR3 contains 13 residues. The CDR3 DNA sequence: TGTGCCAGCTCGGGGGGCGCAGGGCAGCCCCAGCATTTT. This codes for CASSGGAGQPQHF.

J is TRBJ1-6 and V is TRBV5-6; tentative D call: TRBD1 (6 bases). V dropped 5 bases and J dropped 7 bases, with 13 bases sitting between them. Germline V CDR1 and CDR2: SGHDT, YYEEEE. This CDR3 comprises 14 residues. CDR3 in amino acids: CASRLRQGNSPLHF. The DNA of the CDR3 is TGTGCCAGCAGGTTGAGGCAGGGGAATTCACCCCTCCACTTT. Full variable domain (remainder filled in from reference TRBV5-6 and TRBJ1-6): DAGVTQSPTHLIKTRGQQVTLRCSPKSGHDTVSWYQQALGQGPQFIFQYYEEEERQRGNFPDRFSGHQFPNYSSELNVNALLLGDSALYLCASRLRQGNSPLHFGNGTRLTVT.